Only a few counts were recorded for the clone carrying this T cell receptor beta chain. The data derive from a study of T cells in Graves' hyperthyroidism and ophthalmopathy. Looked up from germline, CDR1 is LGHNT and CDR2 is FRNRAP. The CDR3 is made up of 15 amino acids. V was pared by 3 bases and J by 6 bases, with 10 bases of the junction left unmatched. Amplified TCR beta CDR3 regions derived from RNA transcripts. The TCR CDR3 was amplified in a first-round RT-PCR using the HTBI primer set. A single record per CDR3 protein comes from TCRdb applying MiXCR to the multiplex PCR reads. This table holds roughly 420,000 distinct CDR3 sequences, roughly 13% found once.

The sequencing sample was made of blood. The rearrangement links TRBV12-5 to TRBJ1-2, with 7 bases lining up with TRBD1. This clonotype originated in a young woman with Graves' hyperthyroidism. The CDR3: CASGFNPTGKNGYTF. The CDR3 coding sequence is TGTGCTAGTGGTTTCAACCCGACAGGGAAGAATGGCTACACCTTC.